This TCR beta chain was found in a study of blood T cell repertoires in COVID-19. Background on the study: There were acute and convalescent COVID-19 samples, and they came from the United States, Italy and Spain. The analysed material was cDNA or gDNA that came from T cells, B-cell-depleted T cells, or PBMCs.

Sequencing used immunoSEQ multiplex PCR; TCRdb keeps in-frame clones, though not all of them. The table records approximately 320,000 clones, 90% of them present only once. Recovery meant two consecutive negative NP/OP PCR tests, professional clearance, or resolved symptoms. This CDR3 spans 16 amino acids. CDR1 SGHRS and CDR2 YFSETQ come from the germline V gene. V was clipped by 1 base and J by 8 bases; unmatched bases: 8. Sequenced: PBMCs or T cells enriched from blood (not recorded which). The sequence was obtained from a man aged 55 to 70 who had recovered from COVID-19. V gene TRBV5-1 combines with J gene TRBJ2-1; 11 bases agree with TRBD1. As DNA, the CDR3 is TGCGCCAGCAGCTTGATTTCGGGACAGGGGGGTGATGAGCAGTTCTTC. Translating it yields CASSLISGQGGDEQFF.